Sequencing of this T cell receptor beta chain was carried out in a study of shared clonotypes between healthy human individuals. The CDR3 has 12 amino acids. Assay used: immunoSEQ multiplex PCR; TCRdb lists only in-frame clones, some missing. The sample includes over a million clones, around 97% of them seen just once. Study-wide results and caveats: Memory subsets had estimated richness that was generally smaller than that of naive subsets. Clonotype sharing among donors was expected to depend on sequencing depth. Generation probabilities of non-shared clonotypes were lower (relative to those shared by all four donors). What limited the represented genetic and exposure-history diversity was the small number of donors.

About this clone: Antigen: not known.

Input material: naive CD4+ T cells sorted from blood. Sample subset: CD45RA+ positively selected. This chain joins TRBV1 and TRBJ2-7. TRBV1 is termed a pseudogene. The TCR was taken from a man aged 25 to 45 in good health. The CDR3 loop is CTSSFKGYEQYF. For the CDR3, the DNA is TGCACCAGCAGTTTTAAAGGTTACGAGCAGTACTTC.